These T cell receptor beta chains were read from a single sample in a study of CD8+CD57+ T cells in acquired aplastic anemia. One entry per CDR3 protein, called by TCRdb with MiXCR from the reads. The table has roughly 240,000 distinct CDR3 sequences, around 43% seen once; the top ten hold 7% to 9.5%. The specimen was sorted CD4+, CD8+, or CD8+CD57+ T cells (not recorded which) from PBMCs. These receptors originate from a human donor with aplastic anemia. Both conserved end residues are part of each CDR3. Each record gives: D gene, clone size, J gene, V gene, CDR3 protein, CDR3 DNA. D genes are given only for firm matches. Rows give clone size only sometimes, using once, few, many, or a class for an expanded clone.

NA few TRBJ1-1 TRBV6-2/TRBV6-3 CASSYQYDRDSLNTEAFF TGTGCCAGCAGTTACCAATACGACCGCGACAGCCTGAACACTGAAGCTTTCTTT
NA many TRBJ1-5 TRBV6-5 CASSYSSGDQPQHF TGTGCCAGCAGTTACTCTTCCGGGGACCAGCCCCAGCATTTT
NA many TRBJ2-3 TRBV5-1 CASSSARQVLADTQYF TGCGCCAGCAGCTCCGCCCGACAGGTCTTGGCAGATACGCAGTATTTT
NA many TRBJ2-3 TRBV6-6 CASSYPGTQYF TGTGCCAGCAGTTACCCGGGTACGCAGTATTTT
NA many TRBJ1-2 TRBV7-9 CASSFGQNYGYTF TGTGCCAGCAGCTTTGGACAGAACTATGGCTACACCTTC
TRBD1 NA TRBJ2-1 TRBV5-1 CASRLGQGSYNEQFF TGCGCCAGCAGATTAGGACAGGGATCCTACAATGAGCAGTTCTTC
NA NA TRBJ2-7 TRBV20-1 CSARTALNYEQYF TGCAGTGCTAGGACAGCCCTAAACTACGAGCAGTACTTC
TRBD1 NA TRBJ2-1 TRBV7-6 CASTQGTGSYNEQFF TGTGCCAGCACGCAAGGGACAGGCTCCTACAATGAGCAGTTCTTC
NA NA TRBJ2-7 TRBV27 CASSLGASQYF TGTGCCAGCAGTTTAGGCGCCTCCCAGTACTTC
NA once TRBJ1-2 TRBV5-6 CASSLDGNDGYTF TGTGCCAGCTCCTTGGACGGAAACGATGGCTACACCTTC
NA many TRBJ2-7 TRBV25-1 CASSKFSSSSYEQYF TGTGCCAGCAGTAAGTTTAGCTCGAGCTCCTACGAGCAGTACTTC
NA many TRBJ2-7 TRBV14 CASSQDWTYEQYF TGTGCCAGCAGCCAAGATTGGACCTACGAGCAGTACTTC
TRBD2 NA TRBJ2-7 TRBV29-1 CSVERLAGQPYEQYF TGCAGCGTTGAACGGCTAGCGGGACAACCCTACGAGCAGTACTTC
NA NA TRBJ1-4 TRBV10-2 CASRGAPGGGKLFF TGCGCCAGCAGGGGAGCACCTGGTGGGGGAAAACTGTTTTTT
TRBD1 many TRBJ2-3 TRBV6-1 CASSENRGYKDTQYF TGTGCCAGCAGTGAGAACAGGGGGTACAAAGATACGCAGTATTTT
TRBD1 few TRBJ1-1 TRBV6-2/TRBV6-3 CASRSNRDRETVEAFF TGTGCCAGCAGGTCAAACCGGGACAGGGAAACGGTTGAAGCTTTCTTT
NA NA TRBJ2-5 TRBV12-3/TRBV12-4 CASSDTSEETQYF TGTGCCAGCAGTGACACCTCGGAGGAGACCCAGTACTTC
NA many TRBJ2-3 TRBV4-1 CASSPDGGSTDTQYF TGCGCCAGCAGCCCCGACGGGGGCAGCACAGATACGCAGTATTTT
TRBD1 many TRBJ2-1 TRBV29-1 CSVEAPNRGQVFEQFF TGCAGCGTTGAAGCCCCAAACAGGGGGCAAGTTTTTGAGCAGTTCTTC
NA NA TRBJ1-1 TRBV9 CASSDPRSLNTEAFF TGTGCCAGCAGCGACCCCCGGTCCTTAAACACTGAAGCTTTCTTT
TRBD1 NA TRBJ2-7 TRBV2 CASLGQLSYEQYF TGTGCCAGCTTGGGACAGCTCTCCTACGAGCAGTACTTC
TRBD2 many TRBJ2-7 TRBV2 CAGKGPLAGMNVEQYF TGTGCCGGAAAGGGTCCGCTAGCGGGAATGAATGTCGAGCAGTACTTC
NA many TRBJ2-1 TRBV9 CASSSREGDEQFF TGTGCCAGCAGCTCGAGGGAGGGGGATGAGCAGTTCTTC
TRBD1 many TRBJ1-3 TRBV19 CASQGATGNTIYF TGTGCCAGTCAGGGGGCTACAGGAAACACCATATATTTT
TRBD1 NA TRBJ1-1 TRBV7-2 CASSPRGTNTEAFF TGTGCCAGCAGCCCCAGGGGGACGAACACTGAAGCTTTCTTT
TRBD2 NA TRBJ2-2 TRBV7-9 CATKSSGGLNTGELFF TGTGCCACCAAATCTAGCGGGGGGCTAAACACCGGGGAGCTGTTTTTT
NA NA TRBJ2-7 TRBV6-6 CASSYTGELPYEQYF TGTGCCAGCAGTTATACGGGGGAACTCCCCTACGAGCAGTACTTC
NA many TRBJ2-2 TRBV2 CASRKTRLHTGELFF TGTGCCAGCAGGAAGACGAGGCTCCACACCGGGGAGCTGTTTTTT
NA many TRBJ1-2 TRBV9 CASSAGPYGYTF TGTGCCAGCAGCGCCGGCCCCTATGGCTACACCTTC
NA few TRBJ2-7 TRBV28 CASSPPDTSYEQYF TGTGCCAGCAGTCCCCCCGACACTTCCTACGAGCAGTACTTC
NA many TRBJ2-6 TRBV5-1 CASSQGRISGANVLTF TGCGCCAGCAGCCAGGGACGAATCTCTGGGGCCAACGTCCTGACTTTC
NA NA TRBJ1-2 TRBV15 CATSGRGGYTF TGTGCCACCAGCGGCAGGGGCGGCTACACCTTC
NA few TRBJ1-4 TRBV15 CATSRVGTWNEKLFF TGTGCCACCAGCAGAGTTGGGACGTGGAATGAAAAACTGTTTTTT
NA NA TRBJ1-1 TRBV7-2 CASSSITGFGSTEAFF TGTGCCAGCAGCTCAATAACAGGGTTCGGGAGCACTGAAGCTTTCTTT
NA many TRBJ1-1 TRBV4-1 CASSQVSQGSTEAFF TGCGCCAGCAGCCAAGTTTCGCAGGGAAGCACTGAAGCTTTCTTT
NA many TRBJ1-2 TRBV7-6 CASSLEGRYTF TGTGCCAGCAGCTTAGAGGGCCGCTACACCTTC
NA NA TRBJ2-2 TRBV15 CATSSPRAGPLTGELFF TGTGCCACCAGCAGCCCCAGGGCAGGGCCGCTCACCGGGGAGCTGTTTTTT
NA NA TRBJ2-3 TRBV9 CASSVGSSPDTQYF TGTGCCAGCAGCGTGGGCTCTTCCCCAGATACGCAGTATTTT
NA many TRBJ2-5 TRBV2 CASSGRKETQYF TGTGCCAGCAGCGGACGGAAAGAGACCCAGTACTTC
NA many TRBJ1-1 TRBV2 CASSKEGENTEAFF TGTGCCAGCAGTAAAGAGGGAGAGAACACTGAAGCTTTCTTT